This TCR beta chain was observed in a study of blood T cells in healthy people across ages. Study observations and caveats: While age rose, TCR beta diversity per million T cells dropped in a roughly linear way. Across samples, TCR beta diversity tracked strongly with naive T cell percentage. Higher diversity, along with more naive CD4+ cells, distinguished long-lived donors from aged donors.

The CDR3 contains 21 residues. Trimming left V 2 bases short and J 0 bases short, with 23 bases between. CDR1 and CDR2 (germline): SGHAT, FQNNGV. A sample-barcoded 5' primer and a J-beta primer mix were used in a second PCR of about 6 to 11 cycles. The study obtained at least 3 million CDR3-containing paired-end reads from every sample. TCRdb redid the calling of the 5' RACE reads with MiXCR, one entry per CDR3 protein. This table has about 620,000 distinct CDR3 sequences, approximately 52% appearing once. A remark on this clonotype: Antigen unknown.

V gene TRBV11-2 combines with J gene TRBJ2-6; TRBD1 might be the D (6 bases). This TCR was sampled from a woman older than 75 in good health. Material: blood. DNA for the CDR3: TGTGCCAGCAGCTTAATGTCCCCCCGCACAGGGCTTCGCTCTGGGGCCAACGTCCTGACTTTC. Translated, it gives CASSLMSPRTGLRSGANVLTF. The full variable domain, with the rest looked up from reference TRBV11-2 and TRBJ2-6, is EAGVAQSPRYKIIEKRQSVAFWCNPISGHATLYWYQQILGQGPKLLIQFQNNGVVDDSQLPKDRFSAERLKGVDSTLKIQPAKLEDSAVYLCASSLMSPRTGLRSGANVLTFGAGSRLTVL.